The clone carrying this TCR beta chain has only a few counts. This record belongs to a study of CD8+ T cells in alopecia areata. Sequencing used cDNA as its template, made by extracting RNA and reverse transcribing it. Produced via immunoSEQ multiplex PCR; TCRdb's table is partial and in-frame only. The sample records hundreds of thousands of clones, around two thirds being singletons. CDR1 is LGHNA and CDR2 is YSLEER in the germline V gene. The J segment lost 1 base and the V segment lost 1 base, leaving 5 bases of the junction unmatched. This CDR3 has 17 residues. This chain uses TRBV4-3 with TRBJ2-3; TRBD1 matches at 10 bases. Specimen: CD4+ T cells sorted from blood, collected at week 0. The clonotype comes from a human donor with alopecia areata. CDR3 residues: CASSQGPGTGGTDTQYF. As DNA, the CDR3 is TGCGCCAGCAGCCAAGGTCCAGGGACAGGGGGCACAGATACGCAGTATTTT.